This TCR beta chain came from a study of regulatory T cells in long-lasting Graves disease. Regarding the study as a whole: What was studied was peripheral blood only, and not thyroid tissue.

Arm-PCR of CDR3 regions and iRepertoire HTBI primers were used to build TCR beta libraries. TCRdb reprocessed the multiplex PCR reads via MiXCR and lists one record per CDR3 protein. The table shows more than 400,000 distinct CDR3 sequences, with roughly 17% occurring only once. This clonotype has a handful of counts. Its antigen is not identified. Germline CDR1 is LNHDA and CDR2 is SQIVND (reference sequence). The CDR3 spans 16 residues. The germline V and J ends were trimmed by 7 bases and 0 bases, with 15 bases remaining between them. The sample's time point: newly diagnosed GD, antithyroid drugs for less than 3 months. From RNA extracted from PBMCs, the TCR library was made. A peripheral blood sample, 8.5 to 9 milliliters in volume, was drawn into EDTA tubes. These same data were also listed under a study on T cells in Graves' hyperthyroidism and ophthalmopathy. That publication notes: First-round RT-PCR with HTBI primers amplified the TCR CDR3 region.

This receptor was taken from a woman in her 30s with Graves disease. The sequenced sample was peripheral blood mononuclear cells (PBMCs), obtained at new diagnosis, from a patient treated with antithyroid drugs. The chain is built from TRBV19 and TRBJ1-4, with D possibly TRBD1 on 6 matching bases. In nucleotides, the CDR3 is TGTGCCAGTATGGCGGCGGGGGCGTCAACTAATGAAAAACTGTTTTTT. Protein sequence: CASMAAGASTNEKLFF.